A single T cell receptor beta chain is shown here with its context. As yet, its antigen is unknown. Other nucleotide sequences in the sample specify the same CDR3. CD8 cells classed as naive were CD45RO-negative and positively selected for CCR7, excluding terminally differentiated effector memory CD45RA+ cells. Donors had no recently reported acute infections or vaccinations and were HIV-negative. Those who donated, Caucasian adults without exception, all lived in Nashville, Tennessee. The data were taken from a study of shared clonotypes between healthy human individuals. Study-level findings and limits: Represented diversity, genetic and exposure-history alike, was limited by few donors.

Authors' data handling: Filtering differed since immunoSEQ provided only junctions, with no quality scores. The repertoire was sequenced with immunoSEQ multiplex PCR; TCRdb's copy has only in-frame clones and lacks some. V, J and clone size reflect that table, while D and trimming were determined from the DNA. The sample consists of hundreds of thousands of clones, roughly 95% of them appearing once. The CDR3 loop spans 10 amino acids. Per germline, CDR1 SQVTM and CDR2 ANQGSEA. The ends were cut back, 4 bases at V and 3 bases at J, with 4 bases in the middle. The chain combines TRBV29-1 with TRBJ2-7; D uncertain. The source material was naive CD8+ T cells sorted from blood. The TCR sequence derives from a woman aged 30 to 39 in good health. The CDR3 DNA is TGCAGCGTTGTTGACTACGAGCAGTACTTC. It yields the protein CSVVDYEQYF.